The 20 T cell receptor beta chains below were found in one sample sequenced in a study of T cell responses to AZD1222 COVID-19 vaccine. Using immunoSEQ multiplex PCR, the repertoire was profiled, and TCRdb retains in-frame clones only, with some absent. The sample lists 95,000 to 150,000 clones, under 90% occurring once. Sequences were derived from peripheral blood, sampled on day 0 of AZD1222 vaccination. These receptors all come from an adult in good health.

The chain is built from TRBV2 and TRBJ2-2, with D possibly TRBD2 on 6 matching bases. The length of the CDR3 is 16 residues. V dropped 1 base and J dropped 1 base, with 10 bases sitting between them. Germline CDR1 is SNHLY and CDR2 is FYNNEI. CDR3 loop: CASSEGFGRNTGELFF. CDR3 bases: TGTGCCAGCAGTGAAGGCTTCGGGAGGAACACCGGGGAGCTGTTTTTT.

The chain employs TRBV5-1 and TRBJ1-1, with 9 bases fitting TRBD1. Germline trimming cut 1 base from V and 4 bases from J; bases unmatched to any gene: 5. From germline, CDR1 is SGHRS and CDR2 YFSETQ. The CDR3 is 15 residues long. The CDR3 DNA sequence: TGCGCCAGCAGCTTGTCGGGACAGGGTGGCACTGAAGCTTTCTTT. Amino acid sequence: CASSLSGQGGTEAFF.

V gene TRBV18 combines with J gene TRBJ2-2; the D is unclear. The CDR3 extends over 16 amino acids. V was shortened by 1 base and J by 0 bases, with 9 bases between the two germline ends. Germline values: CDR1 KGHSH, CDR2 LQKENI. CDR3 bases: TGTGCCAGCTCACCACGAGTCAGAACGAACACCGGGGAGCTGTTTTTT. Residues: CASSPRVRTNTGELFF.

V is TRBV2 and J is TRBJ1-6, with 10 bases matching TRBD1. This CDR3 region has 17 residues. With V trimmed by 2 bases and J by 3 bases, 4 bases remained unmatched. Germline loops: CDR1 SNHLY, CDR2 FYNNEI. CDR3 bases: TGTGCCAGCAGTGAACGGGGACAGGGGATCTATAATTCACCCCTCCACTTT. This translates into CASSERGQGIYNSPLHF. The full variable domain, its missing parts supplied by reference TRBV2 and TRBJ1-6, is EPEVTQTPSHQVTQMGQEVILRCVPISNHLYFYWYRQILGQKVEFLVSFYNNEISEKSEIFDDQFSVERPDGSNFTLKIRSTKLEDSAMYFCASSERGQGIYNSPLHFGNGTRLTVT.

This clone was recorded a few times. The V gene is TRBV7-9, the J gene TRBJ2-7; no reliable D call. Trimming removed 5 bases from V and 3 bases from J, with 14 bases in between. This CDR3 contains 14 residues. Germline lookup yields CDR1 SEHNR and CDR2 FQNEAQ (reference sequence). CDR3 bases: TGTGCCAGCAGCACCAGCCCCGCGGACTACGAGCAGTACTTC. Translation: CASSTSPADYEQYF.

V usage is TRBV5-1 and J usage is TRBJ2-2; the D gene is possibly TRBD2 (6 bases). V lost 6 bases to trimming and J lost 5 bases, with 11 bases between them. The CDR3 runs to 13 residues. CDR1 and CDR2 from the germline V gene are SGHRS and YFSETQ. The CDR3 DNA sequence: TGCGCCAGCAACGAGGGGAGGACCGGGGAGCTGTTTTTT. Its translation: CASNEGRTGELFF.

V and J are TRBV3-1 (or the pseudogene TRBV3-2) and TRBJ1-4; TRBD1 might be the D (5 bases). CDR3 size: 14 residues. The germline V gene encodes CDR1 LGHDT and CDR2 YNNKEL (reference sequence). The germline V and J ends were trimmed by 3 bases and 7 bases, with 12 bases remaining between them. The CDR3 DNA reads as TGTGCCAGCAGCCAGACAGCTGCGGGTGAAAAACTGTTTTTT. Protein product: CASSQTAAGEKLFF.

The chain joins TRBV18 to TRBJ2-2; D not resolved. Germline lookup yields CDR1 KGHSH and CDR2 LQKENI. Deletions cut 5 bases from V and 2 bases from J, with 12 bases between. CDR3 length: 15 residues. The CDR3 DNA reads TGTGCCAGCTCATCATCAAGCGAAAACACCGGGGAGCTGTTTTTT. Translated, it gives CASSSSSENTGELFF.

The J gene is TRBJ2-5, the V gene TRBV7-9; TRBD2 agrees at 10 bases. Germline V gene sequence: CDR1 SEHNR, CDR2 FQNEAQ (reference sequence). J lost 4 bases, V lost 1 base, and 6 bases had no gene match. The CDR3 has 16 amino acids. The CDR3 loop reads CASSLGLAGVGETQYF. The CDR3 coding sequence is TGTGCCAGCAGCTTAGGGCTAGCGGGAGTGGGAGAGACCCAGTACTTC.

The genes are TRBV7-8 and TRBJ1-1; the D is unclear. The V gene lost 2 bases and the J gene lost 1 base, with 8 bases spanning the gap. This CDR3 contains 14 residues. The germline V gene encodes CDR1 SGHVS and CDR2 FQNEAQ. CDR3 sequence (DNA): TGTGCCAGCAGCTTACGGGAGGGGAACACTGAAGCTTTCTTT. Translation: CASSLREGNTEAFF.

The chain uses TRBV27 and TRBJ2-7; D may be TRBD2 (5 bases). The CDR3 sequence is 13 residues long. Germline CDR1 MNHEY, CDR2 SMNVEV (reference sequence). Trimming took 6 bases from V and 6 from J, leaving 15 bases between them. The CDR3 loop reads CASRPGVVGEQYF. CDR3 nucleotide sequence: TGTGCCAGCAGACCCGGGGTCGTAGGCGAGCAGTACTTC.

V gene TRBV7-9 combines with J gene TRBJ2-5; no reliable D call. This CDR3 is 13 amino acids long. Trimming cost V 5 bases and J 3 bases, with 10 bases left between them. Germline CDR1 reads SEHNR; CDR2 reads FQNEAQ (reference sequence). The CDR3 nucleotides are TGTGCCAGCAGCGAGACACCGAAAGAGACCCAGTACTTC. This encodes CASSETPKETQYF.

This chain links TRBV27 with TRBJ2-2; D is ambiguous. V lost 2 bases to trimming and J lost 3 bases, with 10 bases between them. The CDR3 length is 15 residues. Germline CDR1 MNHEY, CDR2 SMNVEV (reference sequence). CDR3: CASSLRTLDTGELFF. The DNA for the CDR3 is TGTGCCAGCAGTTTAAGGACGTTGGACACCGGGGAGCTGTTTTTT.

In nucleotides, the CDR3 is TGTGCCAGCAGCTCGTTAAGGGGCGGAGAGACCCAGTACTTC. Protein: CASSSLRGGETQYF. This chain links TRBV7-9 with TRBJ2-5, with a tentative D call TRBD1 (5 bases). Trimming shortened V by 4 bases and J by 4 bases, and 13 bases separated the two germline ends. The CDR3 length is 14 residues. Germline lookup yields CDR1 SEHNR and CDR2 FQNEAQ (reference sequence).

This chain links TRBV6-5 with TRBJ2-1; TRBD1 or TRBD2 may be the D gene (5 bases each). The CDR3 covers 14 residues. Trimming shortened V by 6 bases and J by 9 bases, and 18 bases separated the two germline ends. The germline CDR1 and CDR2 sequences are MNHEY and SVGAGI. CDR3 coding DNA: TGTGCCAGCAGCCCGCTGGGACCTGGGGCTGAGCAGTTCTTC. It codes for CASSPLGPGAEQFF.

This chain joins TRBV29-1 and TRBJ2-7; 7 nucleotides agree with TRBD1. There are 11 residues in the CDR3. From germline, CDR1 is SQVTM and CDR2 ANQGSEA. Germline trimming cut 4 bases from V and 7 bases from J; bases unmatched to any gene: 4. The CDR3 DNA is TGCAGCGTTGGGACAGGCGTGGAGCAGTACTTC. It translates to CSVGTGVEQYF.

The count of this clone is one. The chain combines TRBV30 with TRBJ2-7; tentative D call: TRBD2 (5 bases). The CDR3 contains 13 residues. Trimming cost V 2 bases and J 3 bases, with 11 bases left between them. CDR1 is GTSNPN and CDR2 is SVGIG in the germline V gene (reference sequence). CDR3 in amino acids: CAWSLDGIYEQYF. In DNA, the CDR3 is TGTGCCTGGAGTTTAGACGGGATCTACGAGCAGTACTTC.

The rearrangement joins TRBV28 to TRBJ1-2; 7 nucleotides align to TRBD1. V was clipped by 5 bases and J by 4 bases; unmatched bases: 7. Germline CDR1 reads MDHEN; CDR2 reads SYDVKM. The CDR3 runs 14 residues. CDR3 loop: CASSLQGPGYGYTF. The CDR3 region has the DNA TGTGCCAGCAGTCTACAGGGGCCTGGCTATGGCTACACCTTC.

The V gene is TRBV9, the J gene TRBJ1-5; possibly TRBD1 for D (5 bases). CDR1 and CDR2 (germline): SGDLS, YYNGEE. The CDR3 consists of 13 residues. With 4 bases removed from V and 9 bases from J, the gap between germline ends came to 14 bases. CDR3 coding DNA: TGTGCCAGCAGCTCTGACAGCCTCCGGCCCCAGCATTTT. It codes for CASSSDSLRPQHF.

The rearrangement links TRBV30 to TRBJ1-3; the D gene is possibly TRBD1 (5 bases). The CDR3 is 15 residues long. Germline CDR1 and CDR2: GTSNPN and SVGIG (reference sequence). V was cut by 5 bases and J by 4 bases, with 18 bases left in between. The CDR3 region has the DNA TGTGCCTGGGCCGGGGGGGAGCTTTCAGGAAACACCATATATTTT. It yields the protein CAWAGGELSGNTIYF.